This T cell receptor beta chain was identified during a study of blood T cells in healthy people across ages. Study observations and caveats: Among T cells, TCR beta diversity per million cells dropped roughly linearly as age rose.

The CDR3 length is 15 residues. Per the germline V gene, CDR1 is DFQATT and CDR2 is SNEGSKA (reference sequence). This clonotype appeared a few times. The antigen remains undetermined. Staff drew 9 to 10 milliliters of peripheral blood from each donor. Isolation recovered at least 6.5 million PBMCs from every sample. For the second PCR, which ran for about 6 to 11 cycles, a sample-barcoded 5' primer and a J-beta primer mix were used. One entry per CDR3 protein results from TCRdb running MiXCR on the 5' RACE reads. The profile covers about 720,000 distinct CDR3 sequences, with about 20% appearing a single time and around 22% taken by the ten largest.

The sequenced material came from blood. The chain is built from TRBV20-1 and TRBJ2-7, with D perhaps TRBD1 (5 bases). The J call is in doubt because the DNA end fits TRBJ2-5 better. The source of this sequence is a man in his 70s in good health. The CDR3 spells CSARDFRDVGETQYF. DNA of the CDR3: TGCAGTGCTAGAGACTTCAGGGATGTGGGGGAGACCCAGTACTTC.